One sample yielded the 21 T cell receptor beta chains listed below, sequenced in a study of PD-1 blockade in classical Hodgkin lymphoma. Time point here: cycle 4 day 1 (C4D1), after more than five weeks of nivolumab. Every single patient, without exception, relapsed after autologous stem cell transplantation, and brentuximab vedotin exposure varied. Generated by immunoSEQ multiplex PCR, the TCRdb table keeps only in-frame clones and is missing some. The sample lists 31,000 or so clones, about 81% occurring once. Source: peripheral blood mononuclear cells (PBMCs), taken before the fourth cycle of nivolumab. The receptors were sampled from a human donor with classical Hodgkin lymphoma.

V and J are TRBV27 and TRBJ2-7, with D possibly matching TRBD2 (5 bases). The CDR3 sequence is 17 residues long. Germline V CDR1 and CDR2: MNHEY, SMNVEV (reference sequence). V lost 0 bases, J lost 2 bases, and 17 bases lay in between. The CDR3 reads CASSLSYAEDLPYEQYF. As DNA, the CDR3 is TGTGCCAGCAGTTTATCTTATGCCGAGGACTTACCCTACGAGCAGTACTTC.

Only one count was recorded for this clone. The chain links TRBV6-1 to TRBJ1-1; TRBD1 is a possible D gene (6 bases). Trimming removed 4 bases from V and 0 bases from J, with 12 bases in between. Looked up from germline, CDR1 is MNHNS and CDR2 is SASEGT. The CDR3 runs to 15 residues. CDR3 DNA sequence: TGTGCCAGCAGTGCAGCAGGGGACCTGAACACTGAAGCTTTCTTT. It encodes CASSAAGDLNTEAFF.

CDR3 in amino acids: CASSETGGYGYTF. The CDR3 DNA reads as TGTGCCAGCAGCGAGACAGGGGGCTATGGCTACACCTTC. The chain employs TRBV28 and TRBJ1-2; 9 bases agree with TRBD1. This CDR3 is built from 13 residues. V shed 6 bases, J shed 4 bases, and the junction held 3 bases outside the gene matches. Germline V lookup: CDR1 MDHEN, CDR2 SYDVKM.

This clone showed up just a few times. V and J are TRBV15 and TRBJ2-7; D is unresolved. V dropped 0 bases and J dropped 4 bases, with 4 bases sitting between them. Germline V gene lookup returns CDR1 LNHNV and CDR2 YYDKDF (reference sequence). The CDR3 runs to 12 residues. CDR3 residues: CATSRDRYEQYF. The CDR3 nucleotides read TGTGCCACCAGCAGAGATAGATACGAGCAGTACTTC.

Only a few counts were recorded for this clone. The rearrangement joins TRBV9 to TRBJ1-1; unclear D gene. V was pared by 0 bases and J by 2 bases, with 11 bases between. This CDR3 contains 15 residues. Germline V gene sequence: CDR1 SGDLS, CDR2 YYNGEE. As DNA, the CDR3 is TGTGCCAGCAGCGTAGAATGGGTGCCCAACACTGAAGCTTTCTTT. It is translated as CASSVEWVPNTEAFF. The variable domain in full, completed from reference TRBV9 and TRBJ1-1, reads DSGVTQTPKHLITATGQRVTLRCSPRSGDLSVYWYQQSLDQGLQFLIQYYNGEERAKGNILERFSAQQFPDLHSELNLSSLELGDSALYFCASSVEWVPNTEAFFGQGTRLTVV.

This clone was detected a few times. CDR3 in DNA: TGTGCCAGCAGGACGAAGGGGGCTCGTACGAACACTGAAGCTTTCTTT. Residues: CASRTKGARTNTEAFF. The chain is built from TRBV6-6 and TRBJ1-1, with TRBD1 matching 7 bases. Looked up from germline, CDR1 is MNHNY and CDR2 is SVGAGI (reference sequence). The CDR3 consists of 16 residues. J lost 1 base, V lost 6 bases, and 11 bases had no gene match.

This clone was counted only a few times. The chain joins TRBV9 to TRBJ2-2; 8 bases agree with TRBD2. Germline-derived CDR1 and CDR2 are SGDLS and YYNGEE. With V trimmed by 4 bases and J by 2 bases, 4 bases remained unmatched. The CDR3 length is 15 residues. The DNA of the CDR3 is TGTGCCAGCAGCCGTAGCGGGACAAACACCGGGGAGCTGTTTTTT. Its protein is CASSRSGTNTGELFF.

The V call is TRBV10-3, the J call TRBJ2-7, with D uncertain. V lost 3 bases and J 4 bases, leaving 10 bases between the germline ends. This CDR3 spans 13 amino acids. Germline CDR1 and CDR2: ENHRY and SYGVKD. CDR3 in amino acids: CAISDPLKYEQYF. CDR3 in DNA: TGTGCCATCAGTGACCCCCTTAAGTACGAGCAGTACTTC.

The chain recombines TRBV4-3 with TRBJ2-1; D uncertain. Trimming removed 2 bases from V and 8 bases from J, with 16 bases in between. The CDR3 consists of 15 residues. Germline CDR1 is LGHNA and CDR2 is YSLEER. The CDR3 nucleotides are TGCGCCAGCAGCCAATACCGGGCCCTGGGCGATGAGCAGTTCTTC. Translating gives CASSQYRALGDEQFF.

The V gene is TRBV6-1, the J gene TRBJ2-5; TRBD2 matches at 13 bases. V was pared by 8 bases and J by 4 bases, with 7 bases of the junction left unmatched. CDR1 is MNHNS and CDR2 is SASEGT in the germline V gene. CDR3 length: 15 residues. The CDR3 nucleotides are TGTGCCAGCGCTAGACTAGCGGGGGGAGGAGAGACCCAGTACTTC. It specifies CASARLAGGGETQYF.

The chain carries TRBV29-1 and TRBJ1-1, with D perhaps matching TRBD1 (6 bases). CDR1 SQVTM and CDR2 ANQGSEA come from the germline V gene. There are 11 residues in the CDR3. V shed 6 bases and J shed 4 bases, with 9 bases lying between them. DNA for the CDR3: TGCAGCGTAAGGGGGAGCACTGAAGCTTTCTTT. Encoded protein: CSVRGSTEAFF.

J is TRBJ2-1 and V is TRBV2; the D gene is possibly TRBD2 (5 bases). This CDR3 has 12 residues. Per the germline V gene, CDR1 is SNHLY and CDR2 is FYNNEI. The V end lost 4 bases, the J end lost 6 bases, and 7 bases lay between the germline ends. This chain's CDR3 is CASSVEGNEQFF. The CDR3 nucleotides read TGTGCCAGCAGTGTAGAGGGCAATGAGCAGTTCTTC.

The V call is TRBV7-9, the J call TRBJ2-3; 11 nucleotides agree with TRBD2. V shed 5 bases and J 6 bases; nucleotides not matched to a gene: 13. Germline V gene data show CDR1 as SEHNR and CDR2 as FQNEAQ (reference sequence). The CDR3 runs 17 residues. The DNA of the CDR3 is TGTGCCAGCAGCCTCGGACTAGCGGGTCTTTTAGTTGATACGCAGTATTTT. This translates into CASSLGLAGLLVDTQYF.

The V call is TRBV5-1, the J call TRBJ2-1; TRBD1 agrees at 8 bases. Germline V gene sequence: CDR1 SGHRS, CDR2 YFSETQ. The ends lost 6 bases at V and 6 bases at J; junction bases unmatched: 5. CDR3 length: 13 amino acids. The CDR3 region is CASTPQGANEQFF. The DNA of the CDR3 is TGCGCCAGCACTCCCCAGGGGGCCAATGAGCAGTTCTTC. The full variable domain, its missing parts supplied by reference TRBV5-1 and TRBJ2-1, is KAGVTQTPRYLIKTRGQQVTLSCSPISGHRSVSWYQQTPGQGLQFLFEYFSETQRNKGNFPGRFSGRQFSNSRSEMNVSTLELGDSALYLCASTPQGANEQFFGPGTRLTVL.

In this sample, this clone turned up once. The chain joins TRBV7-2 to TRBJ2-7, with D tentatively TRBD1 (5 bases). The V and J ends lost 5 bases and 2 bases respectively, with 10 bases between them. Germline V gene data show CDR1 as SGHTA and CDR2 as FQGNSA. The CDR3 runs to 13 residues. CDR3 amino acids: CASSLQATYEQYV. CDR3 DNA: TGTGCCAGCAGCCTACAGGCTACCTACGAGCAGTACGTC.

The chain joins TRBV28 to TRBJ2-7; 9 bases are a match to TRBD1. The CDR3 spans 16 residues. The V and J ends lost 1 base and 5 bases, in that order; junction bases with no gene match: 9. CDR1 and CDR2 from the germline V gene are MDHEN and SYDVKM. The CDR3 region is CASSLLPTGGLHEQYV. The CDR3 DNA is TGTGCCAGCAGTTTATTGCCGACAGGGGGGTTGCACGAGCAGTACGTC.

This rearrangement joins TRBV30 to TRBJ1-5; D gene uncertain. The CDR3 has 13 amino acids. Trimming shortened V by 0 bases and J by 5 bases, and 8 bases separated the two germline ends. The germline V gene encodes CDR1 GTSNPN and CDR2 SVGIG (reference sequence). The DNA of the CDR3 is TGTGCCTGGAGTGTACGGGGAGATCAGCCCCAGCATTTT. It encodes CAWSVRGDQPQHF.

This chain joins TRBV7-6 and TRBJ2-1; D unresolved. V was shortened by 0 bases and J by 4 bases, with 19 bases between the two germline ends. This CDR3 is 18 amino acids long. Germline lookup yields CDR1 SGHVS and CDR2 FNYEAQ. The CDR3: CASSLAPLIPRPYNEQFF. DNA for the CDR3: TGTGCCAGCAGCTTAGCGCCCCTAATACCTCGGCCTTACAATGAGCAGTTCTTC.

The genes are TRBV5-6 and TRBJ2-2; a possible D gene is TRBD2 (6 bases). The V gene lost 0 bases and the J gene lost 2 bases, with 11 bases spanning the gap. Germline CDR1 is SGHDT and CDR2 is YYEEEE. This CDR3 comprises 16 residues. CDR3: CASSLAASANTGELFF. The CDR3 bases are TGTGCCAGCAGCTTGGCGGCTAGCGCTAACACCGGGGAGCTGTTTTTT.

The chain carries TRBV4-3 and TRBJ2-2, with D possibly matching TRBD2 (5 bases). V dropped 0 bases and J dropped 5 bases, with 19 bases sitting between them. The V gene's germline CDR1 is LGHNA and CDR2 YSLEER. The CDR3 covers 18 residues. CDR3 protein: CASSQDGPQRRPTGELFF. The CDR3 DNA is TGCGCCAGCAGCCAAGATGGTCCCCAGCGGAGACCTACCGGGGAGCTGTTTTTT.

This chain uses TRBV6-1 with TRBJ2-1; 8 positions agree with TRBD2. The germline V gene encodes CDR1 MNHNS and CDR2 SASEGT. The length of the CDR3 is 14 residues. V was pared by 4 bases and J by 3 bases, with 2 bases of the junction left unmatched. The CDR3 spells CASSGGLVYNEQFF. The CDR3 DNA follows: TGTGCCAGCAGTGGGGGACTAGTCTACAATGAGCAGTTCTTC.